This T cell receptor beta chain originates from a study of blood T cell repertoires in COVID-19. In the study overall: The samples span acute and convalescent COVID-19 from the United States, Italy and Spain.

Here immunoSEQ multiplex PCR was the method, and the copy in TCRdb shows in-frame clones only, minus some. The sample includes 150,000 to 200,000 clones, more than 80% of them seen just once. V trimming: 2 bases; J trimming: 1 base; junction bases outside the gene matches: 4. Looked up from germline, CDR1 is MNHEY and CDR2 is SMNVEV (reference sequence). The CDR3 covers 17 residues. This clone was found once. The sequencing sample was made of PBMCs or T cells enriched from blood (not recorded which). This rearrangement joins TRBV27 to TRBJ2-2; the match to TRBD1 covers 10 bases. The TCR originated in a man aged 40-49 years who had recovered from COVID-19. CDR3 region: CASSLTGQGVNTGELFF. CDR3 in DNA: TGTGCCAGCAGTTTAACAGGACAGGGGGTGAACACCGGGGAGCTGTTTTTT.